The clone carrying this T cell receptor (beta chain) was counted only a few times. The antigen is unknown. TCR beta CDR3 sequences were amplified from RNA transcripts. The HTBI primer set served for first-round RT-PCR of the TCR CDR3. TCRdb reprocessed the multiplex PCR reads with MiXCR, giving one entry per CDR3 protein. The sample consists of under 650,000 distinct CDR3 sequences, about 16% of them appearing once. This CDR3 region has 15 residues. V was shortened by 6 bases and J by 6 bases, with 18 bases between the two germline ends. Germline V lookup: CDR1 MNHEY, CDR2 SMNVEV (reference sequence). The sample belongs to a study of T cells in Graves' hyperthyroidism and ophthalmopathy. Study-wide findings and caveats: By a 13 V-J model, ophthalmopathy was set apart from stable hyperthyroidism. Blood also held most thyroid clonotypes expanded beyond 0.001.

Exclusion criteria comprised uncontrolled infection, other autoimmune disease, pregnancy or lactation. The rearrangement links TRBV27 to TRBJ2-1; unclear D gene. The sequence came from a young woman with Graves' hyperthyroidism. Sequenced: blood. CDR3 loop: CASSPGFFPGNEQFF. The CDR3 DNA is TGTGCCAGCAGCCCCGGGTTTTTTCCGGGCAATGAGCAGTTCTTC.